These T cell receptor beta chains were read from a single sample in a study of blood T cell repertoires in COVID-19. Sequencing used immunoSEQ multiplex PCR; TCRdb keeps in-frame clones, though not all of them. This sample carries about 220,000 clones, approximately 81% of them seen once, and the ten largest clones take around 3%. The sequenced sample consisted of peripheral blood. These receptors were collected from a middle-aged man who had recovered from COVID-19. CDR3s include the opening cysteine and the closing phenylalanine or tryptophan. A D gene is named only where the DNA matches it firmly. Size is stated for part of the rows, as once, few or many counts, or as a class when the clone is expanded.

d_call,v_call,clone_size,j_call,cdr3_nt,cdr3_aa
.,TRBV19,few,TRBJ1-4,TGTGCCAGTAGTATAATGAGCAATCGGGCAGGGCTCCTTTTT,CASSIMSNRAGLLF
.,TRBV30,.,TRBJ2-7,TGTGCCTATGGAACTGACAGGGACTTCTCCTACGAGCAGTACTTC,CAYGTDRDFSYEQYF
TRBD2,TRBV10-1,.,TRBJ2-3,TGCGCCAGCAGTGAGTTGACTAGCGGTTACACAGATACGCAGTATTTT,CASSELTSGYTDTQYF
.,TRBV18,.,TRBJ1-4,TGTGCCAGCTCACCTTCTTATGAAAAACTGTTTTTT,CASSPSYEKLFF
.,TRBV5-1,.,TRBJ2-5,TGCGCCAGCAGCTCACAGGTGGAGGAGACCCAGTACTTC,CASSSQVEETQYF
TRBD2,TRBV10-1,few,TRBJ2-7,TGCGCCAGCAGTGCCGGGACTAGCGACTCCTACGAGCAGTACTTC,CASSAGTSDSYEQYF
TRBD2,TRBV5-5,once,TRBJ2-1,TGTGCCAGCAGCTTGGATTCGGGACTAGCGGGAAATGAGCAGTTCTTC,CASSLDSGLAGNEQFF
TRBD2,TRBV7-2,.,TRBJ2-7,TGTGCCAGCAGCTTAGCGGGAGGGCCCTACGAGCAGTACTTC,CASSLAGGPYEQYF
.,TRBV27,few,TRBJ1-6,TGTGCCAGCAGTCTTCAACCCAGTTCACCCCTCCACTTT,CASSLQPSSPLHF
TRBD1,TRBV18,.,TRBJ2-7,TGTGCCAGCTCACCCAATCCGGGACAGGGGTACGAGCAGTACTTC,CASSPNPGQGYEQYF
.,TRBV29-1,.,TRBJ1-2,TGCAGCGTTGGGCGACGCCCAGGGAACTATGGCTACACCTTC,CSVGRRPGNYGYTF
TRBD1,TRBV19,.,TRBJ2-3,TGTGCCAGTACCCCGGGACAGGTGTCTTTTGCGCAGTATTTT,CASTPGQVSFAQYF
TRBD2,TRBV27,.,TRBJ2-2,TGTGCCAGCAGCCCTAAGGGACTAGCGGGATCGGGCACCGGGGAGCTGTTTTTT,CASSPKGLAGSGTGELFF
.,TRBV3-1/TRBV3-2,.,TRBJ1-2,TGTGCCAGCAGCCAAGGCGGGAGCTATGGCTACACCTTC,CASSQGGSYGYTF
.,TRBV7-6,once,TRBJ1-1,TGTGCCAGCAGCTATGCAGGGAACACTGAAGCTTTCTTT,CASSYAGNTEAFF
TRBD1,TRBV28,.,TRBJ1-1,TGTGCCAGCTCAAACCACAGGGGGAACACTGAAGCTTTCTTT,CASSNHRGNTEAFF
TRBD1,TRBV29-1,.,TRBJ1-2,TGCAGCGCTAGGACAGGGGTTCATGGCTACACCTTC,CSARTGVHGYTF
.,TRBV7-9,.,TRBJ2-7,TGTGCCAGCAGCTTAGCGTCTGGGGGGGCACCGGTCCTTTACGAGCAGTACTTC,CASSLASGGAPVLYEQYF
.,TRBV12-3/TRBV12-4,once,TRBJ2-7,TGTGCCAGCACCAACAACCTGATCTACGAGCAGTACTTC,CASTNNLIYEQYF
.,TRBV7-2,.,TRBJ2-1,TGTGCCAGCAGAACAGGATCGGGCAATGAGCAGTTCTTC,CASRTGSGNEQFF
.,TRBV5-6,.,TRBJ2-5,TGTGCCAGCAGCTTGCAGGGGTGGGAGACCCAGTACTTC,CASSLQGWETQYF
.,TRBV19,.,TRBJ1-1,TGTGCCAGTAGTACAGGGAACACTGAAGCTTTCTTT,CASSTGNTEAFF
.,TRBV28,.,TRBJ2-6,TGTGCCAGCAGTTCCCCCCGGTACTCTGGGGCCAACGTCCTGACTTTC,CASSSPRYSGANVLTF
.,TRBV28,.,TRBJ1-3,TGTGCCAGCAGTTCCCAAGGAAACACCATATATTTT,CASSSQGNTIYF
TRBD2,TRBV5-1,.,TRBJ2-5,TGCGCCAGCAGCTTGGGGACTAGCGGGAGTGAGACCCAGTACTTC,CASSLGTSGSETQYF
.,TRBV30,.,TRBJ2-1,TGTGCCTGGAGTGAGTTTGGCGGTAGCTCCTACAATGAGCAGTTCTTC,CAWSEFGGSSYNEQFF